This T cell receptor (beta chain) was profiled in a study of response to subunit inactivated influenza vaccine (dated by TCRdb to about 2018). Regarding the study in general: Deep quantitative T cell receptor repertoire profiling was used in the study to track responses to a trivalent subunit inactivated influenza vaccine.

Unmatched junction bases come to 9, with V trimmed by 3 bases and J by 6 bases. Sequences LGHDT (CDR1) and YNNKEL (CDR2) are obtained from the germline V gene (reference sequence). Including the terminal cysteine and phenylalanine, the CDR3 comprises 17 residues. CDR3 DNA only is kept here, 51 bases in frame from base 1. On this clonotype: Its antigen remains unidentified. Per-nucleotide qualities are absent, and no much larger clonotype sits a single base away.

The library relied on RT-PCR. TCRdb records Illumina HiSeq 2500 as the sequencer. TCRdb itself trimmed the public reads at Q25 with fastp, ran MiXCR and retained productive beta chains. Each CDR3 protein gets just one entry, which takes the most common genes and DNA from the rows behind it. This sample gives about 580,000 distinct CDR3 sequences in total; 11% to 15% of them show up just once. The ten top clones hold roughly 10% of the sample. Paper-wide results and their limitations: The authors proposed that each seasonal influenza vaccination may bring in only a limited number of new T cells.

The receptor was derived from a man aged 50 or older who received an inactivated influenza vaccine. Donor details come from another sample of the same person, matched by shared clones. The material sequenced was PBMCs from blood, taken approximately 13 days after vaccination. The rearranged segments are TRBV3-1 and TRBJ2-4; TRBD2 agrees with 12 junctional bases. The bases read TGTGCCAGCAGCCAGGTACTAGCGGGGGGTCCCATAAACATTCAGTACTTC. It translates to CASSQVLAGGPINIQYF. The reference TRBV3-1 and TRBJ2-4 proteins fill in what lies around the CDR3, so the full variable domain reads DTAVSQTPKYLVTQMGNDKSIKCEQNLGHDTMYWYKQDSKKFLKIMFSYNNKELIINETVPNRFSPKSPDKAHLNLHINSLELGDSAVYFCASSQVLAGGPINIQYFGAGTRLSVL.